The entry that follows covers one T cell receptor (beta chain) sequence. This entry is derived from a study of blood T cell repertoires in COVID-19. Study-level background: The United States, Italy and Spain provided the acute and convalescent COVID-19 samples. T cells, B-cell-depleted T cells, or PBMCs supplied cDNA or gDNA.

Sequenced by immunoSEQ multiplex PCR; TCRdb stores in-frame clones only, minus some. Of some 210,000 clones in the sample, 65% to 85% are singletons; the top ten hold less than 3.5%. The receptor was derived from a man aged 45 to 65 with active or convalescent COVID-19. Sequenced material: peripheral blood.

The CDR3 sequence: CASRSGFDSSYEQYF. The CDR3, as DNA: TGTGCCAGCAGGTCAGGGTTCGATAGTAGCTACGAGCAGTACTTC. The rearrangement joins TRBV28 to TRBJ2-7, with D possibly TRBD1 on 5 matching bases. The CDR3 has 15 amino acids. Germline V gene sequence: CDR1 MDHEN, CDR2 SYDVKM. V was cut by 6 bases and J by 3 bases, with 18 bases left in between.